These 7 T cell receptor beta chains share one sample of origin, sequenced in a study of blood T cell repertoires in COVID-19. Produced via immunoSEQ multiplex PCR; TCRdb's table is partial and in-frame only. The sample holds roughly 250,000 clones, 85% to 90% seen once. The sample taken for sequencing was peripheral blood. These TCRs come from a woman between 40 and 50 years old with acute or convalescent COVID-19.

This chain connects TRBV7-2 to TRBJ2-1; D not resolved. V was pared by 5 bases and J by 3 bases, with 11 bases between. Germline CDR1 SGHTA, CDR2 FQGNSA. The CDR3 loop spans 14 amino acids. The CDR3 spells CASSPGTGYNEQFF. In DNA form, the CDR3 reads TGTGCCAGCAGCCCAGGCACTGGCTACAATGAGCAGTTCTTC.

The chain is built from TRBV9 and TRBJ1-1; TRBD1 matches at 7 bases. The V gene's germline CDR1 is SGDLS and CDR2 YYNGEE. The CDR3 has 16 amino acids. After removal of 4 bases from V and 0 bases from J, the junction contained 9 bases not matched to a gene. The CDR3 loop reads CASSPPTGPMNTEAFF. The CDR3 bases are TGTGCCAGCAGCCCTCCGACAGGGCCCATGAACACTGAAGCTTTCTTT.

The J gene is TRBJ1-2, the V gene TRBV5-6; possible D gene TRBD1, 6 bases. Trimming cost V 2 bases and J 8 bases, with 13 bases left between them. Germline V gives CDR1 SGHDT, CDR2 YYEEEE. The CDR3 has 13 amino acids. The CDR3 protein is CASSLNGGNGYTF. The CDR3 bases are TGTGCCAGCAGCTTAAATGGGGGCAACGGCTACACCTTC.

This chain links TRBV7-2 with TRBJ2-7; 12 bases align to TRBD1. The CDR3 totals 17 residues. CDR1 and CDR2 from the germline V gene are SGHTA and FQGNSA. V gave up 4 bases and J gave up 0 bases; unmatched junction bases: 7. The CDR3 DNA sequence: TGTGCCAGCAGCTCCGGGACAGGGGGCCCCAGCTCCTACGAGCAGTACGTC. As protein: CASSSGTGGPSSYEQYV.

CDR3 protein: CASSAGTDISDTQYF. In DNA, the CDR3 is TGTGCCAGTAGTGCCGGGACAGATATTTCAGATACGCAGTATTTT. The rearrangement joins TRBV19 to TRBJ2-3; TRBD1 matches 7 bases. CDR3 size: 15 residues. After removal of 5 bases from V and 4 bases from J, the junction contained 9 bases not matched to a gene. In germline, CDR1 is LNHDA, CDR2 SQIVND (reference sequence).

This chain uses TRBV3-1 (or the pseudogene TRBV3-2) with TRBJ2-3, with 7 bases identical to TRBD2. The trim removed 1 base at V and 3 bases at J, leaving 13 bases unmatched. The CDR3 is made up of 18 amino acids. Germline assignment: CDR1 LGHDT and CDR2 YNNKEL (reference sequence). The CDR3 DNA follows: TGTGCCAGCAGCCAAGGAGCGGGGTCCCCAACTTGGACAGATACGCAGTATTTT. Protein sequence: CASSQGAGSPTWTDTQYF.

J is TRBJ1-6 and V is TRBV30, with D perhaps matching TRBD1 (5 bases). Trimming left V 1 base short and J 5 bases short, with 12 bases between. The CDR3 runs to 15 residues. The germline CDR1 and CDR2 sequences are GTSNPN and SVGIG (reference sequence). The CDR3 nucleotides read TGTGCCTGGAGTGGCCGGGGGAGAGATAATTCACCCCTCCACTTT. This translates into CAWSGRGRDNSPLHF.